This T cell receptor (beta chain) came from a study of a mutant IDH1 vaccine in newly diagnosed glioma (dated by TCRdb to the early 2020s). Study-level background: Across visits V03 through V10, patients got a total of eight vaccinations, given in weeks 1, 3, 5, 7, 11, 15, 19 and 23. Before enrollment, patients had received standard therapy of radiotherapy alone, temozolomide alone, or radiochemotherapy with temozolomide; most received the combination. Peripheral blood was drawn at six visits: V03 (baseline), V05, V07, V10, V12 and V13. Of the 25 to 35 treated patients, roughly 60% were male and roughly 40% were female, and a mean age of roughly 37 years was recorded. Longitudinal TCRB deep sequencing was performed for about 25 treated patients wherever samples were available for exploratory analyses. Vaccination started 4-6 weeks after radiotherapy alone, or was given together with temozolomide cycles in the groups whose treatment included chemotherapy. Study-level results and caveats: PBMC samples for TCRB deep sequencing were selected based on availability. No apparent relationship was observed between pseudoprogression and alterations in the top peripheral T cell clonotypes detected by TCRB sequencing. According to the authors, sample limitations meant that analyses of patient blood samples could not be reproduced. Immune responses induced by the vaccine were seen in about 93% of patients across multiple MHC alleles.

Libraries were prepared through the immunoSEQ multiplex PCR assay. Rearranged TCR beta chain sequences were amplified using the hsTCRB Kit according to the manufacturer's protocol. An Illumina MiSeq was used to sequence the TCRB libraries. From the authors' description of their analysis: Demultiplexing, trimming and gene mapping were performed with the kit vendor's proprietary platform. This is the immuneACCESS table as TCRdb keeps it, with only in-frame sequences that have V and J called. A part of the clones is gone; compared with another copy, unresolved V genes explain less than half, and the rest is unexplained. Clonal size and the V and J genes are those of that table, whereas D and trimming came from the DNA. The sample includes about 42,000 clones, with around 85% observed a single time. Of the sample, approximately 1.7% is held by the ten largest clones. The junction shows trimming of 5 bases on V and 0 bases on J, plus 16 bases between the germline ends. Measured from the cysteine to the phenylalanine, the CDR3 is 16 residues long. The entry retains the CDR3 DNA only, 48 bases that are in frame from base 1. The germline V gene (reference sequence) provides CDR1 LNHDA and CDR2 SQIVND.

The sample's time point label, decoded: week 5, during vaccination. Each vaccine dose was 300 ug of a 20-mer mutant IDH1 peptide in Montanide, given subcutaneously with topical imiquimod. Donors had newly diagnosed WHO grade 3 or 4 IDH1-mutant astrocytomas with loss of nuclear ATRX. The samples were drawn from NOA16, a multicentre, single-arm, open-label phase I trial in Germany that tested a mutant IDH1 peptide vaccine in humans for the first time. Genomic DNA for TCRB sequencing was isolated from EDTA blood with the DNeasy Blood and Tissue Kit. Concerning this clone: Its antigen is not yet known. One base away there is no much larger clone; base qualities are not given.

This clonotype was sampled from a middle-aged man with glioma. The material was PBMCs, obtained from a glioma patient whose treatment included an IDH1 peptide vaccine. The rearrangement combines TRBV19 with TRBJ1-1; no D segment can be confidently identified. CDR3 region: CASSSFPAGMNTEAFF. The nucleotide sequence is TGTGCCAGTAGTTCCTTTCCGGCAGGTATGAACACTGAAGCTTTCTTT. Outside the CDR3, residues come from the reference TRBV19 and TRBJ1-1 proteins, so the full variable domain is: DGGITQSPKYLFRKEGQNVTLSCEQNLNHDAMYWYRQDPGQGLRLIYYSQIVNDFQKGDIAEGYSVSREKKESFPLTVTSAQKNPTAFYLCASSSFPAGMNTEAFFGQGTRLTVV.